This paragraph covers one T cell receptor beta chain sequence. Everyone who took part was about 18 to 90 years old, and they came from about 25 US areas. Recovered Cohort 3 donors showed two negative PCRs, clearance, or symptom resolution. This record comes from a study of blood T cell repertoires in COVID-19. Whole-study context: PBMCs, B-cell-depleted T cells, or T cells were the source of the cDNA or gDNA that made up the material.

Measured with immunoSEQ multiplex PCR; TCRdb has only the in-frame clones, and not every one. The sample consists of approximately 170,000 clones, approximately 84% of them appearing once. CDR3 length: 16 amino acids. J was trimmed by 7 bases and V by 2 bases; bases with no gene match: 8. CDR1 is SQVTM and CDR2 is ANQGSEA in the germline V gene. The material sequenced was PBMCs or T cells enriched from blood (not recorded which). This chain links TRBV29-1 with TRBJ2-1; TRBD2 aligns across 13 bases. This clonotype was obtained from a woman between 25 and 40 years old who had recovered from COVID-19. DNA of the CDR3: TGCAGCGTTGAAAAACCTCCGGGACTAGCGGGGAATGAGCAGTTCTTC. It specifies CSVEKPPGLAGNEQFF.